This T cell receptor beta chain was profiled in a study of early T cells in non-severe SARS-CoV-2 infection (dated by TCRdb to about 2021). Describing the broader study: Because TCR sequencing relied on bulk RNA taken from unsorted whole blood, pairing of alpha and beta chains was not possible. General findings and caveats noted by the study authors: VDJdb matching was skewed toward anti-spike CD8 responses and likely underestimated virus-specific expansions, missing private and CD4 specificities.

A remark on this clonotype: The antigen this receptor binds is unknown. A much larger clone differs from this one at a single base, so this may be a read error.

The CDR3 spans 14 residues, from the cysteine through the phenylalanine. The retained sequence is limited to the CDR3, 42 bases, with the frame set at the first base. Sequences KGHSH (CDR1) and LQKENI (CDR2) are obtained from the germline V gene. Library preparation used 5' RACE. TCRdb shows the sequencer as NextSeq 500. Unique molecular identifiers were attached to individual cDNA molecules in the TCR library protocol so that sequencing error and PCR bias could be corrected. Both TCR alpha and beta chains were sequenced, and tight co-correlation was observed between alpha and beta sequence abundances in each sample. The study's own analysis went as follows. Decombinator V4 was used to perform V gene, J gene and CDR3 annotation of TCR sequences. Expanded TCRs were defined as changing significantly between any two time points under a Poisson model with p below 0.0001. TCR abundances were normalised to the total number of TCRs sequenced in each sample and reported as counts per million. TRAV1-2 paired with TRAJ12, TRAJ20 or TRAJ33 defined MAIT TCRs, while TRAV10 paired with TRAJ18 defined iNKT TCRs. VDJdb, accessed 1 November 2021, was searched for CMV, EBV and SARS-CoV-2 annotated TCRs, with TCRs annotated for multiple antigens excluded. In-frame beta chains were kept once TCRdb had trimmed the public reads at Q25 with fastp and called clones with MiXCR. CDR3 protein sequences are deduplicated, and each keeps its most common genes and DNA. The V and J calls reflect TCRdb's pipeline rather than the authors' work. In all, the sample holds 40,000 to 60,000 distinct CDR3 sequences, and 6.5% to 9.5% of those were seen once. In total, the top ten clones hold around 6.1% of the sample.

Set within a cohort of healthcare workers in London, UK, this nested case-control study involved weekly PCR testing of nasopharyngeal swabs along with blood sampling. Between 23 and 31 March 2020, the week of the UK lockdown, healthcare workers were enrolled and then followed up weekly for as long as 16 weeks. The origin of this receptor is an adult who was a healthcare worker with PCR-confirmed SARS-CoV-2 infection or an uninfected control (not recorded which). Specimen: whole blood. Recombination connected TRBV18 to TRBJ1-2; TRBD1 is a weak D gene call, 5 bases matching. In nucleotide form, the sequence is TGTGCCAGCTCACCGACAGCTTCTAACTGTGGCTACACCTTC. Its coded protein is CASSPTASNCGYTF.